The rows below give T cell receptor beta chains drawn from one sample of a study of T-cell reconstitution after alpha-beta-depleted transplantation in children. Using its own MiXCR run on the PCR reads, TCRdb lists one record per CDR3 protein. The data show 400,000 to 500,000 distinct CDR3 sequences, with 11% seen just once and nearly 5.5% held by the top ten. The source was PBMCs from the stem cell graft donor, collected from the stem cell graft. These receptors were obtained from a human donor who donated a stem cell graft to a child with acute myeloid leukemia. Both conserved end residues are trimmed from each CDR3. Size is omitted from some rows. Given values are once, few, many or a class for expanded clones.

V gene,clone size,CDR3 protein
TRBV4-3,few,ASSQDGLGYEQY
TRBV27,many,ASRIPGEPGTDTQY
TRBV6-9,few,ASSRHISSYEQY
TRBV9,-,ASSLTPRGGDTQY
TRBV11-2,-,ASSFRGSQYGYT
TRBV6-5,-,ASSYSGTGDEQY
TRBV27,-,ASSKDTEGRMNTEAF
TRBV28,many,ASSYRDTRDTQY
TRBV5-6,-,ASSLTSRETQY
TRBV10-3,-,AISGLAGDPDTGELF
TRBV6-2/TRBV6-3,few,AHSRGAGTEAF
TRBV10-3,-,ASRGDSENSPLH
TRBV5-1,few,ASSLVGQGLEQF
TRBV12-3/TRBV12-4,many,ASTLRLGGRTDTQY
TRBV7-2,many,ASSLTGTAGELF
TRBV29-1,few,SVEPWTGNSGNTIY
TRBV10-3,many,AISWTGPQETQY
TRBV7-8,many,ASSLGSAGVGETQY
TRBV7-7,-,ASSSGQGGTQY
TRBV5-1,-,ASSLQGALNSGYT
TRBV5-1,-,ASRPVSSGNNEQF
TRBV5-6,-,ASSASSDWNTGELF
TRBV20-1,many,SASDRAGVYYGYT
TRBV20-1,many,SAQDRGPYEQY
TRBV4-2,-,ASSQLPRTGELF
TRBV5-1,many,ASSWGGSYNEQF
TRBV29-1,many,SVVAPYNEQF
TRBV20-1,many,SARDHETGFGNEQF
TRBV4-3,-,ASSQEIEETQY
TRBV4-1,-,ASSRPASENTGELF
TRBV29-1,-,SVEWAGHTEAF
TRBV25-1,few,ASSERRGERGVLDTQY
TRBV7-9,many,ASSLGAGLNTEAF
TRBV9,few,ASSVALTDTQY
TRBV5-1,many,ASSFTGQGALNEQF
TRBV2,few,ASSEYQGRVSNQPQH
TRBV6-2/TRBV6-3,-,ASTKRTGLREEQY
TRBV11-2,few,ASSLGPWGETQY
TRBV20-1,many,SARGSGETQY
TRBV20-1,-,SAGTKSTDTQY
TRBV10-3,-,AISFYGNEQF
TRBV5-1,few,ASSWQGNSPLH